This record looks at one T cell receptor beta chain sequence and its context. Its antigen is not identified. The data belong to a study of memory CD4+ T cells and cytomegalovirus serostatus. Study outcomes and limitations: Each of approximately 70 CMV-associated TCRbeta sequences occurred in one to five individuals.

Here immunoSEQ multiplex PCR was the method, and the copy in TCRdb shows in-frame clones only, minus some. Altogether tens of thousands of clones are present, roughly four fifths being singletons, with the ten largest covering over 0.55%. The sort gate was single viable CD3+CD4+CD8-CD45RO+ cells for memory CD4+ T cells. Total CD4+ T cells were enriched by CD4 positive selection. V gave up 8 bases and J gave up 4 bases, with 6 bases separating them. This CDR3 has 11 residues. The germline V gene encodes CDR1 SNHLY and CDR2 FYNNEI. Material: memory CD4+ T cells from blood. This TCR came from an adult in good health and CMV-seronegative. The chain carries TRBV2 and TRBJ1-3; D remains ambiguous. Here the CDR3 reads CASLGGNTIYF. The CDR3 DNA reads TGTGCCAGCTTAGGGGGAAACACCATATATTTT.